Listed below are T cell receptor beta chains from one sample, sequenced in a study of T-cell memory formation after mild COVID-19. MiXCR, applied by TCRdb to the 5' RACE reads, yields one record per CDR3 protein. This table has about 260,000 distinct CDR3 sequences, around 16% appearing once. Specimen: PBMCs or a T cell subset sorted from them (not recorded which). Receptor source: a man between 18 and 29 years old who had mild COVID-19 (a few samples of this study predate the infection). Cell type and time point are not known. Each CDR3 is given with its conserved first and last residue. D genes are given only for firm matches. Clone size is not always given. Where it is, it says once, few, many or a class for expanded clones.

TRBD1	13	TRBV7-3	TRBJ2-5	-	TGTGCCAGCAGAGAACAGGGGCAAGAGACCCAGTACTTC	CASREQGQETQYF
-	11	TRBV6-5	TRBJ2-5	few	TGTGCCAGCAGGAACCAGGAGACCCAGTACTTC	CASRNQETQYF
-	14	TRBV5-1	TRBJ1-2	-	TGCGCCAGCAGCTTGTTGACGACTGACTATGGCTACACCTTC	CASSLLTTDYGYTF
-	15	TRBV7-2	TRBJ2-3	few	TGTGCCAGCAGCTTAGTTTGGCAGGGGAGAGATACGCAGTATTTT	CASSLVWQGRDTQYF
-	14	TRBV7-2	TRBJ2-2	many	TGTGCCAGCAGCACCGGGACGCACACCGGGGAGCTGTTTTTT	CASSTGTHTGELFF
-	14	TRBV12-3/TRBV12-4	TRBJ1-3	few	TGTGCCAGCAGACGGGTCCTCTCTGGAAACACCATATATTTT	CASRRVLSGNTIYF
-	11	TRBV20-1	TRBJ2-1	few	TGCAGTGCTAGAGAGGCCCCAGAGCAGTTCTTC	CSAREAPEQFF
TRBD1	15	TRBV9	TRBJ1-1	-	TGTGCCAGCAGCGTAGACCCCGCGGGACAGTATGAAGCTTTCTTT	CASSVDPAGQYEAFF
-	13	TRBV18	TRBJ2-3	-	TGTGCCAGCTCGAGACCTCCCGGGGATACGCAGTATTTT	CASSRPPGDTQYF
-	16	TRBV7-8	TRBJ2-2	few	TGTGCCAGCAGGCGTCGGGCAGTTAGGGACGCCGGGGAGCTGTTTTTT	CASRRRAVRDAGELFF
TRBD2	15	TRBV4-2	TRBJ2-7	-	TGTGCCAGCAGCCAAGGACTAGCGGTAACCTACGAGCAGTACTTC	CASSQGLAVTYEQYF
-	15	TRBV6-5	TRBJ1-3	many	TGTGCCAGCAGCCCCGAAGGGACGAGTGGAAACACCATATATTTT	CASSPEGTSGNTIYF
-	16	TRBV18	TRBJ1-3	many	TGTGCCAGCTCACCGTCCCAGGGGTTCTCTGGAAACACCATATATTTT	CASSPSQGFSGNTIYF
-	16	TRBV4-3	TRBJ2-5	-	TGCGCCAGCAGCCAAGATGGGTTTCTTAGCCAGGGGACCCAGTACTTC	CASSQDGFLSQGTQYF
-	16	TRBV5-4	TRBJ1-6	few	TGTGCCAGCAGCTTGGGAGTGGCGCAGGGCGGTTCACCCCTCCACTTT	CASSLGVAQGGSPLHF
-	14	TRBV5-1	TRBJ2-4	-	TGCGCCAGCAGCTCGACCCTAGCCAAAAACATTCAGTACTTC	CASSSTLAKNIQYF
-	15	TRBV7-2	TRBJ1-5	few	TGTGCCAGCAGCTTATTCTTGGGCGGCAATCAGCCCCAGCATTTT	CASSLFLGGNQPQHF
-	17	TRBV7-2	TRBJ2-1	-	TGTGCCAGCAGCTTACCATCCAGCGGCGGGCTAGACAATGAGCAGTTCTTC	CASSLPSSGGLDNEQFF
TRBD2	15	TRBV7-9	TRBJ2-1	few	TGTGCCAGCAGCCTCGGGACTAGCGGGGGTGAAGAGCAGTTCTTC	CASSLGTSGGEEQFF
-	22	TRBV6-2/TRBV6-3	TRBJ1-2	few	TGTGCCAGCAGTTACTCGATCACAACGAGTAGGGGACCGAGGGATTGGGACTATGGCTACACCTTC	CASSYSITTSRGPRDWDYGYTF
TRBD1	17	TRBV6-6	TRBJ2-3	-	TGTGCCAGCAGTTCCCGACAGGGAGTAACTAGCACAGATACGCAGTATTTT	CASSSRQGVTSTDTQYF
TRBD1	15	TRBV7-2	TRBJ1-1	-	TGTGCCAGCAGAGAAAGACAGGGTGGGAACACTGAAGCTTTCTTT	CASRERQGGNTEAFF
-	15	TRBV14	TRBJ1-4	many	TGTGCCAGCAGCCAAGAATGGGCTTCTAATGAAAAACTGTTTTTT	CASSQEWASNEKLFF
-	13	TRBV7-9	TRBJ2-2	-	TGTGCCAGCAGCGAGACCAACACCGGGGAGCTGTTTTTT	CASSETNTGELFF
-	13	TRBV30	TRBJ1-6	many	TGTGCCTGGAGTGTATACGAGAATTCACCCCTCCACTTT	CAWSVYENSPLHF
-	14	TRBV19	TRBJ1-1	-	TGTGCCGTAAAACCGGGACGCCGGAACACTGAAGCTTTCTTT	CAVKPGRRNTEAFF
TRBD2	12	TRBV6-4	TRBJ2-1	few	TGTGCCAGCAGTGACTCGGGGGGGTCCCCACACTTC	CASSDSGGSPHF
-	14	TRBV5-1	TRBJ2-7	few	TGCGCCAGCAGCTTGGGGGCAGGGGAACACGAGCAGTACTTC	CASSLGAGEHEQYF
-	14	TRBV5-1	TRBJ1-4	-	TGCGCCAGCAGCTTGGCAGGAGCGTATGAAAAACTGTTTTTT	CASSLAGAYEKLFF
TRBD1	14	TRBV5-1	TRBJ2-1	few	TGCGCCAGCAGCGGAGGTACAGGGGATAATGAGCAGTTCTTC	CASSGGTGDNEQFF